These T cell receptor beta chains were read from a single sample in a study of blood T cell repertoires in COVID-19. The assay was immunoSEQ multiplex PCR, and TCRdb's table has in-frame clones only and misses some. The profile shows about 170,000 clones, about 85% of them singletons. Sequencing used peripheral blood. The receptors shown here come from a man between 60 and 75 years old with acute or convalescent COVID-19. The CDR3 runs from the conserved cysteine through the conserved F or W. The order of the fields is clone size, V gene, J gene, D gene, CDR3 DNA, CDR3 protein. The D gene is left open where the match is weak. Size values are once, few and many counts, or a class for expanded clones, and some rows have none.

>-|TRBV3-1/TRBV3-2|TRBJ2-5|TRBD1
TGTGCCAGCAGCCAGAGACCGGGACAGGGCCCTCAAGAGACCCAGTACTTC
CASSQRPGQGPQETQYF
>-|TRBV5-4|TRBJ2-2|-
TGTGCCAGCAGCTTGGACAGGGGGGAGCTGTTTTTT
CASSLDRGELFF
>once|TRBV24-1|TRBJ1-5|-
TGTGCCACCAGTGATGGGGGGTGGGCCCAGCATTTT
CATSDGGWAQHF
>-|TRBV30|TRBJ1-2|TRBD1
TGTGCCTGGAGTCGACAGGGGGCATATGGCTACACCTTC
CAWSRQGAYGYTF
>-|TRBV4-1|TRBJ2-1|TRBD2
TGCGCCAGCAGCCAAGATTTAGTAGCGGGGAGGAGAGAGCAGTTCTTC
CASSQDLVAGRREQFF
>-|TRBV7-8|TRBJ2-1|-
TGTGCCAGCACCCCTGGGCGGGATTCCTACAATGAGCAGTTCTTC
CASTPGRDSYNEQFF
>-|TRBV10-3|TRBJ2-2|TRBD1
TGTGCCATCACCCCGGGACAGGGAAGGACCGGGGAGCTGTTTTTT
CAITPGQGRTGELFF
>-|TRBV6-6|TRBJ1-5|TRBD1
TGTGCCAGCAGTAAGGGACAGGAGAATCAGCCCCAGCATTTT
CASSKGQENQPQHF
>-|TRBV19|TRBJ1-2|TRBD1
TGTGCCAGTAGTACTCTGTCCGGGACAGGGAGGACAGATGGCTACACCTTC
CASSTLSGTGRTDGYTF
>-|TRBV5-1|TRBJ2-7|TRBD2
TGCGCCAGCAGCTTTAGCGGGATGGTCTACGAGCAGTACTTC
CASSFSGMVYEQYF
>-|TRBV19|TRBJ1-2|TRBD1
TGTGCCAGTAGTACCCCGGGACAGACATATGGCTACACCTTC
CASSTPGQTYGYTF
>-|TRBV4-1|TRBJ2-3|-
TGCGCCAGCAGCTCCAGACTGGGGCGGGGTGCTCTAGATACGCAGTATTTT
CASSSRLGRGALDTQYF
>-|TRBV21-1|TRBJ1-4|-
TGTGCCAGCAGCAAAGAAACCGGCGGACTTAATGAAAAACTGTTTTTT
CASSKETGGLNEKLFF
>-|TRBV24-1|TRBJ1-4|-
TGTGCCACCAGTGATGGAGGGCTTAATGAAAAACTGTTTTTT
CATSDGGLNEKLFF
>-|TRBV5-1|TRBJ1-5|-
TGCGCCAGCAGCTCTGGACAGCCCAATCAGCCCCAGCATTTT
CASSSGQPNQPQHF
>-|TRBV4-1|TRBJ2-3|-
TGCGCCAGCAGCCAAGATAGGGGGGGCTTCACAGATACGCAGTATTTT
CASSQDRGGFTDTQYF
>-|TRBV6-6|TRBJ2-7|-
TGTGCCAGCACTCTCAGGGCCGGGCTCTTAGGGGTCGAGCAGTACTTC
CASTLRAGLLGVEQYF
>-|TRBV11-3|TRBJ1-1|-
TGTGCCAGCAGCTTAGGCAGAAGTAACACTGAAGCTTTCTTT
CASSLGRSNTEAFF
>-|TRBV30|TRBJ2-5|-
TGTGCCTGGAGTGTACAAGGGCCTGGGAGGACCCAGTACTTC
CAWSVQGPGRTQYF
>-|TRBV6-5|TRBJ1-2|-
TGTGCCAGCAGTTACTCTGGACAGTTTTATGGCTACACCTTC
CASSYSGQFYGYTF
>once|TRBV11-2|TRBJ1-1|-
TGTGCCAGCAGCTTAGATCTGGGCCGGGAAGCTTTCTTT
CASSLDLGREAFF
>-|TRBV27|TRBJ2-7|TRBD2
TGTGCCAGCAGTTTTCTGCGGGAGGGAGAATCCTACGAGCAGTACTTC
CASSFLREGESYEQYF
>-|TRBV28|TRBJ2-7|-
TGTGCCAGCAACTTCAGGCTTGCCTCATCGTTGGGGCAGTACTTC
CASNFRLASSLGQYF
>-|TRBV12-5|TRBJ1-2|-
TGTGCTAGTGGTTCACACGGGACACGCCCTCCGGGCTACACCTTC
CASGSHGTRPPGYTF
>-|TRBV9|TRBJ1-2|-
TGTGCCAGCAGCCAGAACTATGGCTACACCTTC
CASSQNYGYTF
>-|TRBV4-3|TRBJ2-1|-
TGCGCCAGCAGCCAAGCCGGGACTTACGTGAATGAGCAGTTCTTC
CASSQAGTYVNEQFF
>-|TRBV3-1/TRBV3-2|TRBJ1-3|-
TGTGCCAGCAGCCCCCCGGGAGGAAACACCATATATTTT
CASSPPGGNTIYF
>-|TRBV12-3/TRBV12-4|TRBJ1-1|-
TGTGCCAGCAGTTGGGCAGAGAACACTGAAGCTTTCTTT
CASSWAENTEAFF
>-|TRBV19|TRBJ1-1|-
TGTGCCAGTAGTCCTCCGACAGAGGAAGCTTTCTTT
CASSPPTEEAFF